This TCR beta chain was captured by sequencing in a study of OX40 agonist ivuxolimab in advanced cancers. Study-wide background: Patients were 65% to 85% male with ages about 23 to 90, mean around 58. Study results and limitations: At 0.1 to 3.0 mg/kg, CD4+ and CD8+ blood T cells expanded clonally by week 6. Expanded peripheral T cells had an undetermined antigen specificity.

Concerning this clone: Its antigen is still unknown.

From germline, CDR1 is MGHDK and CDR2 SYGVNS. V lost 0 bases to trimming and J lost 3 bases; unmatched junction nucleotides: 4. The CDR3 is 16 residues long. Data came from immunoSEQ multiplex PCR; TCRdb stores just in-frame clones and leaves some out. The sample lists roughly 100,000 clones, roughly nine tenths occurring once. Peripheral blood came from all dose cohorts at three timepoints. The sequence was collected from an adult with an advanced solid tumor such as melanoma, head and neck, liver or kidney cancer. The V gene is TRBV25-1, the J gene TRBJ2-2, with 7 bases aligning to TRBD1. This specimen was CD4+ or CD8+ T cells sorted from blood, taken in a trial of the OX40 agonist ivuxolimab. CDR3 amino acids: CASSEYKGQYTGELFF. Written as DNA, the CDR3 is TGTGCCAGCAGTGAATATAAGGGACAGTACACCGGGGAGCTGTTTTTT.